This TCR beta chain is drawn from a study of follicular helper T cells after annual influenza vaccination. Study-level background: Sampling occurred days 0, 7 and 28 after each influenza vaccination. Study-level findings and limits: Change in circulating plasmablasts correlated with ICOS+CD38+ cTfh clonality change.

Libraries were prepared by immunoSEQ multiplex PCR; TCRdb keeps only in-frame clonotypes and omits some of them. Of 9,500 to 15,000 clones detected, approximately 80% appear once; the ten largest clones hold around 3.5%. Details on this clone: Its antigen remains unknown.

Noted time point: 2015-2016 season, pre-vaccination. Adults were given seasonal inactivated influenza vaccine, and blood CD4 subsets were sorted before and after vaccination. The source was CXCR5+ CD38- circulating T follicular helper cells from blood, collected on the day of influenza vaccination. As to subset: circulating Tfh, non-naive CD4+CXCR5+PD-1+ (ICOS+CD38+ or ICOS-CD38-). The clonotype comes from an adult who received the influenza vaccine.

CDR3: CASSVAVGDRDYNEQFF. In nucleotides, the CDR3 is TGTGCCAGCAGCGTAGCTGTGGGGGACAGGGATTACAATGAGCAGTTCTTC. The chain has TRBV9 and TRBJ2-1, with 9 bases lining up with TRBD1. With V trimmed by 0 bases and J by 4 bases, 8 bases remained unmatched. The V gene's germline CDR1 is SGDLS and CDR2 YYNGEE. The CDR3 loop spans 17 amino acids.